Listed below are T cell receptor beta chains from one sample, sequenced in a study of glioma-infiltrating T cells after dendritic cell vaccination. Profiling relied on immunoSEQ multiplex PCR, and the TCRdb table lists in-frame clones only, not all of them. The data contain 2,500 to 3,000 clones, roughly 85% of them singletons. The sequencing here drew on tumor tissue, taken after dendritic cell vaccination. These receptors were collected from a human donor with glioblastoma. Both conserved end residues are part of each CDR3. D genes are given only for firm matches. Not every row has a clone size; where given, it reads once, few, many or a size class.

cdr3_length: 15; j_call: TRBJ1-2; clone_size: .; v_call: TRBV7-2; d_call: .; cdr3_aa: CASSPLTTVNYGYTF; cdr3_nt: TGTGCCAGCAGCCCACTAACAACGGTTAACTATGGCTACACCTTC
cdr3_length: 16; j_call: TRBJ2-2; clone_size: .; v_call: TRBV5-4; d_call: TRBD2; cdr3_aa: CASSRTSGTNTGELFF; cdr3_nt: TGTGCCAGCAGCCGTACAAGCGGGACCAACACCGGGGAGCTGTTTTTT
cdr3_length: 17; j_call: TRBJ1-3; clone_size: .; v_call: TRBV18; d_call: .; cdr3_aa: CASSPLDSGAPGNTIYF; cdr3_nt: TGTGCCAGCTCACCATTGGACAGCGGGGCTCCTGGAAACACCATATATTTT
cdr3_length: 14; j_call: TRBJ2-7; clone_size: .; v_call: TRBV5-1; d_call: .; cdr3_aa: CASSSLTDTYEQYF; cdr3_nt: TGCGCCAGCAGTTCCCTGACAGATACCTACGAGCAGTACTTC
cdr3_length: 14; j_call: TRBJ1-1; clone_size: .; v_call: TRBV10-3; d_call: TRBD1; cdr3_aa: CAISSQGGGTEAFF; cdr3_nt: TGTGCCATCAGTTCACAGGGGGGTGGCACTGAAGCTTTCTTT
cdr3_length: 15; j_call: TRBJ2-7; clone_size: large; v_call: TRBV6-6; d_call: .; cdr3_aa: CASSYLQGGAYEQYF; cdr3_nt: TGTGCCAGCAGTTACTTGCAGGGGGGTGCCTACGAGCAGTACTTC
cdr3_length: 16; j_call: TRBJ2-3; clone_size: .; v_call: TRBV4-2; d_call: TRBD2; cdr3_aa: CASSHLTGGSTDTQYF; cdr3_nt: TGTGCCAGCAGCCACCTTACGGGGGGTTCCACAGATACGCAGTATTTT
cdr3_length: 16; j_call: TRBJ2-1; clone_size: .; v_call: TRBV7-3; d_call: TRBD1; cdr3_aa: CASSARPGQGEDEQFF; cdr3_nt: TGTGCCAGCAGTGCCCGGCCGGGACAGGGCGAGGATGAGCAGTTCTTC
cdr3_length: 12; j_call: TRBJ1-1; clone_size: once; v_call: TRBV29-1; d_call: TRBD1; cdr3_aa: CSAQARGAEAFF; cdr3_nt: TGCAGCGCCCAAGCCAGGGGGGCTGAAGCTTTCTTT
cdr3_length: 15; j_call: TRBJ2-1; clone_size: .; v_call: TRBV11-3; d_call: TRBD2; cdr3_aa: CASSLAGGINDEQFF; cdr3_nt: TGTGCCAGCAGCTTAGCGGGAGGGATAAACGATGAGCAGTTCTTC
cdr3_length: 14; j_call: TRBJ1-1; clone_size: .; v_call: TRBV6-1; d_call: .; cdr3_aa: CASSELQGASEAFF; cdr3_nt: TGTGCCAGCAGTGAACTTCAGGGTGCCAGTGAAGCTTTCTTT
cdr3_length: 13; j_call: TRBJ2-4; clone_size: .; v_call: TRBV6-5; d_call: .; cdr3_aa: CAVRTGGGNIQYF; cdr3_nt: TGTGCCGTTCGAACAGGGGGAGGGAACATTCAGTACTTC
cdr3_length: 13; j_call: TRBJ1-3; clone_size: .; v_call: TRBV6-5; d_call: .; cdr3_aa: CASSYGPRNTIYF; cdr3_nt: TGTGCCAGCAGTTACGGGCCCCGAAACACCATATATTTT
cdr3_length: 13; j_call: TRBJ1-2; clone_size: .; v_call: TRBV6-5; d_call: .; cdr3_aa: CASSYGQGGGYTF; cdr3_nt: TGTGCCAGCAGTTACGGGCAGGGTGGAGGCTACACCTTC
cdr3_length: 13; j_call: TRBJ2-7; clone_size: .; v_call: TRBV27; d_call: .; cdr3_aa: CASSPHSGPEQYF; cdr3_nt: TGTGCCAGCAGTCCCCATAGTGGGCCCGAGCAGTACTTC
cdr3_length: 17; j_call: TRBJ1-1; clone_size: .; v_call: TRBV18; d_call: .; cdr3_aa: CASSPGGALSITTEAFF; cdr3_nt: TGTGCCAGCTCACCAGGAGGGGCCCTATCCATTACTACTGAAGCTTTCTTT
cdr3_length: 16; j_call: TRBJ2-1; clone_size: .; v_call: TRBV4-2; d_call: TRBD1; cdr3_aa: CASSQPPGQGLGEQFF; cdr3_nt: TGTGCCAGCAGCCAACCTCCGGGACAGGGGTTGGGAGAGCAGTTCTTC
cdr3_length: 11; j_call: TRBJ1-4; clone_size: .; v_call: TRBV20-1; d_call: .; cdr3_aa: CSARHGEKLFF; cdr3_nt: TGCAGTGCTAGGCACGGTGAAAAACTGTTTTTT
cdr3_length: 14; j_call: TRBJ2-5; clone_size: few; v_call: TRBV4-1; d_call: .; cdr3_aa: CASSQQGSQETQYF; cdr3_nt: TGCGCCAGCAGCCAGCAGGGTAGCCAAGAGACCCAGTACTTC
cdr3_length: 13; j_call: TRBJ2-2; clone_size: few; v_call: TRBV19; d_call: .; cdr3_aa: CASRRTATGELFF; cdr3_nt: TGTGCCAGTAGGAGGACAGCCACCGGGGAGCTGTTTTTT
cdr3_length: 14; j_call: TRBJ2-5; clone_size: once; v_call: TRBV5-8; d_call: TRBD2; cdr3_aa: CASSRGTSGETQYF; cdr3_nt: TGTGCCAGCAGCCGCGGGACTAGCGGAGAGACCCAGTACTTC
cdr3_length: 15; j_call: TRBJ2-1; clone_size: once; v_call: TRBV9; d_call: TRBD2; cdr3_aa: CASSVSGSGGYEQFF; cdr3_nt: TGTGCCAGCAGCGTTAGCGGTTCGGGAGGGTATGAGCAGTTCTTC
cdr3_length: 13; j_call: TRBJ1-1; clone_size: .; v_call: TRBV27; d_call: .; cdr3_aa: CASSPGGLTEAFF; cdr3_nt: TGTGCCAGCAGTCCCGGGGGGCTCACTGAAGCTTTCTTT
cdr3_length: 12; j_call: TRBJ2-5; clone_size: .; v_call: TRBV7-2; d_call: .; cdr3_aa: CASSFFQETQYF; cdr3_nt: TGTGCCAGCAGCTTCTTCCAAGAGACCCAGTACTTC
cdr3_length: 13; j_call: TRBJ1-2; clone_size: .; v_call: TRBV5-4; d_call: .; cdr3_aa: CASREGQGYGYTF; cdr3_nt: TGTGCCAGCAGGGAGGGCCAGGGTTATGGCTACACCTTC
cdr3_length: 15; j_call: TRBJ2-4; clone_size: .; v_call: TRBV19; d_call: .; cdr3_aa: CASSTGNYAKNIQYF; cdr3_nt: TGTGCCAGTAGCACAGGGAATTATGCCAAAAACATTCAGTACTTC
cdr3_length: 15; j_call: TRBJ2-2; clone_size: .; v_call: TRBV19; d_call: TRBD1; cdr3_aa: CASSLGQGRAGELFF; cdr3_nt: TGTGCCAGTAGTCTGGGACAGGGACGGGCCGGGGAGCTGTTTTTT
cdr3_length: 16; j_call: TRBJ2-2; clone_size: .; v_call: TRBV9; d_call: .; cdr3_aa: CASSVVPDSGTGELFF; cdr3_nt: TGTGCCAGCAGCGTGGTCCCAGATAGCGGCACCGGGGAGCTGTTTTTT
cdr3_length: 11; j_call: TRBJ2-2; clone_size: .; v_call: TRBV20-1; d_call: .; cdr3_aa: CSARLAGELFF; cdr3_nt: TGCAGTGCTAGATTAGCCGGGGAGCTGTTTTTT
cdr3_length: 15; j_call: TRBJ2-3; clone_size: .; v_call: TRBV6-4; d_call: TRBD1; cdr3_aa: CASRTGTGPTDTQYF; cdr3_nt: TGTGCCAGCAGGACCGGGACAGGGCCCACAGATACGCAGTATTTT